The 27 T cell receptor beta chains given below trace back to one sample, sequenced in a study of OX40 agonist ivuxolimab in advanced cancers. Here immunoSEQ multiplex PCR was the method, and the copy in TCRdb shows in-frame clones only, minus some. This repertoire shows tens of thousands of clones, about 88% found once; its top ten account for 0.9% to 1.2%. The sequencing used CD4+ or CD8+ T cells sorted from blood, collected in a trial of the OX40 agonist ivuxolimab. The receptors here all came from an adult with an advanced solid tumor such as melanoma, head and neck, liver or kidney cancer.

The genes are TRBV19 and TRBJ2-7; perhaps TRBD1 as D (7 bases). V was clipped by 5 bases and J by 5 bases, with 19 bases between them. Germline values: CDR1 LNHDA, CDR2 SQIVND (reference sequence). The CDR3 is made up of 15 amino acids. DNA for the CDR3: TGTGCCAGTAGTGGGCGGGACAGTACGCCCAACGAGCAGTACTTC. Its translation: CASSGRDSTPNEQYF.

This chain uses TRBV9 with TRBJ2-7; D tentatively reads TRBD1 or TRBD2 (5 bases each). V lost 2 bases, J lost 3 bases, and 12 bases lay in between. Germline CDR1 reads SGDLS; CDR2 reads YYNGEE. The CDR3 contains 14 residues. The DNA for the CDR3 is TGTGCCAGCAGCGTTGGGACCGATTACTACGAGCAGTACTTC. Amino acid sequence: CASSVGTDYYEQYF.

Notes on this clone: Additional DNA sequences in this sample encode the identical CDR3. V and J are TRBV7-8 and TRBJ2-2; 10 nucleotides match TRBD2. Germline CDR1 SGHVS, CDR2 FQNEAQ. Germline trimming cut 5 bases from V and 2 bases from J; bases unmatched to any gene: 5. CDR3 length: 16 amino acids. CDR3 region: CASSRTSGTNTGELFF. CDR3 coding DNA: TGTGCCAGCAGCAGAACTAGCGGGACTAACACCGGGGAGCTGTTTTTT.

This chain's CDR3 is CASSLAGTGAPIQYF. DNA for the CDR3: TGTGCCAGCAGCTTGGCCGGGACAGGGGCCCCCATTCAGTACTTC. The chain joins TRBV5-4 to TRBJ2-4; 10 nucleotides match TRBD1. Looked up from germline, CDR1 is SGHNT and CDR2 is YYREEE (reference sequence). After removal of 0 bases from V and 9 bases from J, the junction contained 6 bases not matched to a gene. CDR3 length: 15 amino acids.

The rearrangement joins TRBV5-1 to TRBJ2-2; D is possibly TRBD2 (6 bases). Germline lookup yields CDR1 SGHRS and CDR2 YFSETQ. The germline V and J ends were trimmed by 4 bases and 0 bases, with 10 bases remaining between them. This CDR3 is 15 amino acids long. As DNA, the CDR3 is TGCGCCAGCAGCGGATCTAGCGCGAACACCGGGGAGCTGTTTTTT. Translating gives CASSGSSANTGELFF.

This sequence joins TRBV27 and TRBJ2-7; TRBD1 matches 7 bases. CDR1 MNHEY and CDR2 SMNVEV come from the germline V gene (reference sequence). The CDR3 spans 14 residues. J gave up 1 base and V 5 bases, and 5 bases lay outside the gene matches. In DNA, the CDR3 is TGTGCCAGCAGTCTCGGACAGGTTTCCTACGAGCAGTACTTC. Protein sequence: CASSLGQVSYEQYF.

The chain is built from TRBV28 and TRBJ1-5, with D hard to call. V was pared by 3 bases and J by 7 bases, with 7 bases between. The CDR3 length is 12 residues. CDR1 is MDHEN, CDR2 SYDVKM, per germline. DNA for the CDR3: TGTGCCAGCAGTTTGTTGGGACAGCCCCAGCATTTT. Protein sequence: CASSLLGQPQHF.

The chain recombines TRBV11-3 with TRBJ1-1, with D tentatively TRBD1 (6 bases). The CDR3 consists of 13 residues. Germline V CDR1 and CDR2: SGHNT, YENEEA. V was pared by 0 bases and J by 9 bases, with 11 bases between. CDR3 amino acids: CASSLEGGSQAFF. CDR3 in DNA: TGTGCCAGCAGCTTAGAGGGGGGCAGTCAAGCTTTCTTT.

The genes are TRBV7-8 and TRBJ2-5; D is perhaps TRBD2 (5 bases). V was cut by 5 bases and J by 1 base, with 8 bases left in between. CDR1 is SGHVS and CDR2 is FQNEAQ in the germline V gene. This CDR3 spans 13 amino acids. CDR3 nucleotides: TGTGCCAGCAGCCCGGGAATCCAAGAGACCCAGTACTTC. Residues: CASSPGIQETQYF.

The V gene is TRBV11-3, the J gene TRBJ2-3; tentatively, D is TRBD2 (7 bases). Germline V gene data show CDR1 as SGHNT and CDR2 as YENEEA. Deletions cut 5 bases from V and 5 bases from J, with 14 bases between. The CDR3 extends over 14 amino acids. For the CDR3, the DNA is TGTGCCAGCAGCAAGGGGGGGAGTATAGATACGCAGTATTTT. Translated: CASSKGGSIDTQYF.

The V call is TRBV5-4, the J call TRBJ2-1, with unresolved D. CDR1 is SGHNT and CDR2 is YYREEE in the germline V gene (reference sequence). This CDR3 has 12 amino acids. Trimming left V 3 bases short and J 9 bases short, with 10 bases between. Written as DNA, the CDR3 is TGTGCCAGCAGCTCCTCTAGGGCTGAGCAGTTCTTC. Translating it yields CASSSSRAEQFF.

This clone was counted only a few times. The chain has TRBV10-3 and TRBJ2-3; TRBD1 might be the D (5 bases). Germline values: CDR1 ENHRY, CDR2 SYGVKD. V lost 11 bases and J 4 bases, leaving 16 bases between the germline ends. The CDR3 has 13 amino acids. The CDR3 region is CALRRGLSDTQYF. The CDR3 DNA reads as TGTGCCCTCCGTAGGGGTTTATCAGATACGCAGTATTTT.

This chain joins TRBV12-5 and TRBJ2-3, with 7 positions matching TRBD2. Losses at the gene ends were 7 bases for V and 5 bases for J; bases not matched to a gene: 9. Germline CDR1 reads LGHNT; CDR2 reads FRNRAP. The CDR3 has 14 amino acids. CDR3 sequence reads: CASAIGSGGDTQYF. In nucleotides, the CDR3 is TGTGCTAGTGCCATCGGGTCGGGGGGAGATACGCAGTATTTT. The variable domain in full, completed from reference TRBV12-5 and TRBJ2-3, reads DARVTQTPRHKVTEMGQEVTMRCQPILGHNTVFWYRQTMMQGLELLAYFRNRAPLDDSGMPKDRFSAEMPDATLATLKIQPSEPRDSAVYFCASAIGSGGDTQYFGPGTRLTVL.

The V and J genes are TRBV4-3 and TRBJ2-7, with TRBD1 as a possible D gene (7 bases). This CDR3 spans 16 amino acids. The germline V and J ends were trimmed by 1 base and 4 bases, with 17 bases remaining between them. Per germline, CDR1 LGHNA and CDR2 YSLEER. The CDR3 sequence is CASSQGRARGAYEQYF. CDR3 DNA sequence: TGCGCCAGCAGCCAAGGGAGGGCCAGGGGGGCGTACGAGCAGTACTTC.

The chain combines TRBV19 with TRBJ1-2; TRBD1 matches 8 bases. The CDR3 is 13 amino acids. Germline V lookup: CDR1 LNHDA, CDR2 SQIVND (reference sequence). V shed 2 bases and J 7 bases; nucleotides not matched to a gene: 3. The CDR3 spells CASSIQGALGYTF. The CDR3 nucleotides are TGTGCCAGTAGTATACAGGGGGCGCTTGGCTACACCTTC.

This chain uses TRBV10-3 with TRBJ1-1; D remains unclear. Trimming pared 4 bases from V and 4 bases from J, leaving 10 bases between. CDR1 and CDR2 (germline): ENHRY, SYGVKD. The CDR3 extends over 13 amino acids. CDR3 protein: CAISVRAGTEAFF. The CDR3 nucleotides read TGTGCCATCAGTGTCCGAGCGGGCACTGAAGCTTTCTTT.

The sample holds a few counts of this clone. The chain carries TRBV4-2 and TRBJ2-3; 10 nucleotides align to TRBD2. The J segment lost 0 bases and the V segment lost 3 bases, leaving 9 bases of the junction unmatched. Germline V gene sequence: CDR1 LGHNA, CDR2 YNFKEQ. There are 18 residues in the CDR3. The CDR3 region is CASSHPLSGRSSTDTQYF. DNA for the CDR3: TGTGCCAGCAGCCATCCCCTTAGCGGGAGGAGTAGCACAGATACGCAGTATTTT.

The CDR3 nucleotides read TGTGCCAGCTCACCAAATGGGCTGGAGAACATTCAGTACTTC. Residues: CASSPNGLENIQYF. This chain joins TRBV18 and TRBJ2-4; D is unresolved. With 2 bases removed from V and 7 bases from J, the gap between germline ends came to 12 bases. The CDR3 covers 14 residues. CDR1 is KGHSH and CDR2 is LQKENI in the germline V gene.

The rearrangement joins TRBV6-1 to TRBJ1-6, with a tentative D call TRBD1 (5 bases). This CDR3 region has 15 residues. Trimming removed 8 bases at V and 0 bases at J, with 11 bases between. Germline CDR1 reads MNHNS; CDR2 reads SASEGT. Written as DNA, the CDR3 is TGTGCCAGCCAGACTGACAGCTCCTATAATTCACCCCTCCACTTT. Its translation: CASQTDSSYNSPLHF.

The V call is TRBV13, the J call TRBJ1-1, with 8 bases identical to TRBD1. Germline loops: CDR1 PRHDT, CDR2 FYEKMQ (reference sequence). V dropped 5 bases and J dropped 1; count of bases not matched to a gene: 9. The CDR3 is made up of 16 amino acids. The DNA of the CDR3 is TGTGCCAGCAGCCCTACAGGGACAGGATGGAACACTGAAGCTTTCTTT. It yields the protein CASSPTGTGWNTEAFF.

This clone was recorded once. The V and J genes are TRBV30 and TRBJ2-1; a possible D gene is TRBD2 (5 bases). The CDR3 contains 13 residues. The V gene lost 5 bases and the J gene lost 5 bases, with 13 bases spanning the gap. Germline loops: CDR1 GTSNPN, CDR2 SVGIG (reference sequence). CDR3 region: CAWAGDRHNEQFF. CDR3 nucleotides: TGTGCCTGGGCCGGGGATAGACACAATGAGCAGTTCTTC.

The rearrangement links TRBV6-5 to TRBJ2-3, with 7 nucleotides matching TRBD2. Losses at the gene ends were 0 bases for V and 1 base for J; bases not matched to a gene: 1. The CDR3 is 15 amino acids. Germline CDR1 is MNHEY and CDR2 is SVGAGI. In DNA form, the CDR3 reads TGTGCCAGCAGTTACTCGGGGGGGGGCACAGATACGCAGTATTTT. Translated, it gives CASSYSGGGTDTQYF.

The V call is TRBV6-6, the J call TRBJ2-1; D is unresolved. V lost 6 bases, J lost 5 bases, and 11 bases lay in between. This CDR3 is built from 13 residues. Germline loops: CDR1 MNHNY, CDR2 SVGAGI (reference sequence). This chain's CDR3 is CASSFLSDNEQFF. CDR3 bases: TGTGCCAGCAGCTTTCTATCTGACAATGAGCAGTTCTTC.

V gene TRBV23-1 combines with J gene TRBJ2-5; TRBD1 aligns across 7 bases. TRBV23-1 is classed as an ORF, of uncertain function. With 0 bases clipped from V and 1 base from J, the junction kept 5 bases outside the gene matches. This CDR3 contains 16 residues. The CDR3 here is CASSQSTRDSQETQYF. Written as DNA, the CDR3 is TGCGCCAGCAGTCAATCGACAAGGGACAGCCAAGAGACCCAGTACTTC.

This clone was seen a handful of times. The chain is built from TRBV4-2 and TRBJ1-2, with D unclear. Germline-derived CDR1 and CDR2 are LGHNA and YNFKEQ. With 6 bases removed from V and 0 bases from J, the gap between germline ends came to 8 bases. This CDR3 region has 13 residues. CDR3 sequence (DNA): TGTGCCAGCAGTGGCAGATCTAACTATGGCTACACCTTC. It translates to CASSGRSNYGYTF.

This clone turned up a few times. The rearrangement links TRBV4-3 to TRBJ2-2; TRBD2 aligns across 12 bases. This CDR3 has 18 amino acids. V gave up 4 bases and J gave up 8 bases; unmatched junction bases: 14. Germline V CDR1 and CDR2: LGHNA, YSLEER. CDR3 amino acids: CASSPQASGRAWGGELFF. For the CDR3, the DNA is TGCGCCAGCAGCCCCCAGGCTAGCGGGAGGGCCTGGGGGGGGGAGCTGTTTTTT.

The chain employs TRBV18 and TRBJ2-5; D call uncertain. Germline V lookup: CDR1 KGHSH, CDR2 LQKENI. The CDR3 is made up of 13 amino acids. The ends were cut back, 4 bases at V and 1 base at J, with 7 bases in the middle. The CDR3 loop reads CASSRTLQETQYF. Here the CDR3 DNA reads TGTGCCAGCTCACGGACCCTCCAAGAGACCCAGTACTTC.